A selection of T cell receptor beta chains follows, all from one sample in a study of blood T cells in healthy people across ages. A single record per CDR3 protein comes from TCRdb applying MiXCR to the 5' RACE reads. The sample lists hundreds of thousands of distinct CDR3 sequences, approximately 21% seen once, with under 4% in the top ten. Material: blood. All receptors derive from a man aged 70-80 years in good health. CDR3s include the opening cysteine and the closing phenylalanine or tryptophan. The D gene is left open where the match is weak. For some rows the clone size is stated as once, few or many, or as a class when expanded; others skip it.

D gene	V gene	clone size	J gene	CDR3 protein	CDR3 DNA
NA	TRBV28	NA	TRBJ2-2	CASSLVAGKTGELFF	TGTGCCAGCAGTTTAGTGGCAGGGAAAACCGGGGAGCTGTTTTTT
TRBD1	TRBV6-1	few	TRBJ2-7	CAGSGTGRVEGVYEQYF	TGTGCCGGCTCCGGGACAGGGAGGGTGGAGGGGGTCTACGAGCAGTACTTC
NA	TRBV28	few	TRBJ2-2	CASSFYPGTGELFF	TGTGCCAGCAGTTTTTATCCGGGGACCGGGGAGCTGTTTTTT
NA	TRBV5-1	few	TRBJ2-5	CASRAGTETQYF	TGCGCCAGCAGGGCGGGAACCGAGACCCAGTACTTC
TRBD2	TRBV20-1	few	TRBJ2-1	CSAPPSGRDNEQFF	TGCAGTGCACCACCTAGCGGGAGGGACAATGAGCAGTTCTTC
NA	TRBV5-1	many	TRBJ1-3	CASSLSSRSSSGNTIYF	TGCGCCAGCAGCTTATCCTCACGGTCGAGCTCTGGAAACACCATATATTTT
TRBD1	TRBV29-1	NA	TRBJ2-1	CSVERSTGYYEQFF	TGCAGCGTCGAGAGGTCGACAGGGTACTATGAGCAGTTCTTC
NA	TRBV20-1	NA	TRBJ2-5	CSARDPGGRINEQLF	TGCAGTGCTAGAGACCCAGGCGGACGAATCAATGAGCAGCTCTTC
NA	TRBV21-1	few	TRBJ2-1	CASSKGCGQGIDEQFF	TGTGCCAGCAGCAAAGGCTGCGGACAGGGAATAGATGAGCAGTTCTTC
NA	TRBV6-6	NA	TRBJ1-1	CASSYMVLDTEAFF	TGTGCCAGCAGTTACATGGTTTTGGACACTGAAGCTTTCTTT
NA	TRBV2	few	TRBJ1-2	CASRTGGSGYTF	TGTGCCAGCAGAACGGGGGGAAGCGGCTACACCTTC
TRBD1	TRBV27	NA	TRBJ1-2	CASSSAFGQGDGYTF	TGTGCCAGCAGTTCCGCCTTCGGACAGGGGGATGGCTACACCTTC
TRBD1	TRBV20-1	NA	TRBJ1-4	CSASPPGGLNEKLFF	TGCAGTGCTAGTCCGCCAGGGGGACTTAATGAAAAACTGTTTTTT
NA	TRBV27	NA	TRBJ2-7	CASSFYGGIEQYF	TGTGCCAGCAGTTTTTACGGGGGTATCGAGCAGTACTTC
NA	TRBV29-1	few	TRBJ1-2	CSADQGRGYTF	TGCAGCGCCGACCAGGGGAGAGGCTACACCTTC
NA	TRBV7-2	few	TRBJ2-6	CASSLDGRVGANVLTF	TGTGCCAGCAGCTTAGACGGGCGAGTAGGGGCCAACGTCCTGACTTTC
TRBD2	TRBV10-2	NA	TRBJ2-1	CASSGSPGLANYNEQFF	TGCGCCAGCAGTGGGTCTCCGGGACTAGCGAACTACAATGAGCAGTTCTTC
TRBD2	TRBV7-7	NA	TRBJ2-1	CASSSGLAERSEQFF	TGTGCTAGCAGCTCGGGACTAGCGGAGAGGAGTGAGCAGTTCTTC
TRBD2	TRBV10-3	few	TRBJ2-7	CAIRSGDSSYEQYF	TGTGCCATCAGGAGCGGGGATAGCTCCTACGAGCAGTACTTC
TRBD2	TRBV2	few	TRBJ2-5	CASRLAGVAETQYF	TGTGCCAGCAGACTAGCGGGAGTGGCGGAGACCCAGTACTTC
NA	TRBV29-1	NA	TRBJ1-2	CSVVWVQGRYGYTF	TGCAGCGTTGTTTGGGTCCAGGGTAGATATGGCTACACCTTC
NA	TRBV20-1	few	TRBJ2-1	CSAGGTGTYNEQFF	TGCAGTGCAGGAGGGACTGGGACCTACAATGAGCAGTTCTTC
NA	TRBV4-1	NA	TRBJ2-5	CASSQAGGPYF	TGCGCCAGCAGCCAAGCGGGCGGACCGTACTTC
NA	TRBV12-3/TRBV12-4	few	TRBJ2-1	CASSEGTPALRTYNEQFF	TGTGCCAGCAGTGAAGGGACTCCCGCATTGCGAACCTACAATGAGCAGTTCTTC
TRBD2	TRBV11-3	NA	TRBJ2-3	CASSQTSAPTDTQYF	TGTGCCAGCAGCCAGACTAGCGCGCCCACAGATACGCAGTATTTT
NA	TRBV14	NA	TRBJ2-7	CASSHTTGYEQYF	TGTGCCAGCAGCCATACGACAGGTTACGAGCAGTACTTC
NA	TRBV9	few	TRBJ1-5	CASSVQGGNQPQHF	TGTGCCAGCAGCGTACAAGGGGGGAATCAGCCCCAGCATTTT
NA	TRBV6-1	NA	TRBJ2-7	CASSTGTEPSEQYF	TGTGCCAGCAGCACCGGGACCGAGCCCTCCGAGCAGTACTTC
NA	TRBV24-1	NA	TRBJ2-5	CATSGLWGETQYF	TGTGCCACCAGCGGACTTTGGGGGGAGACCCAGTACTTC
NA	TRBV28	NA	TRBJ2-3	CASSLVGGAADTQYF	TGTGCCAGCAGTTTGGTTGGGGGGGCCGCAGATACGCAGTATTTT
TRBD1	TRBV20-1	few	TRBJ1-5	CSARVTGVDNQPQHF	TGCAGTGCTAGAGTGACAGGGGTTGACAATCAGCCCCAGCATTTT
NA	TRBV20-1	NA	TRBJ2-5	CSARGGSRQETQYF	TGCAGTGCTAGAGGGGGATCCCGCCAAGAGACCCAGTACTTC
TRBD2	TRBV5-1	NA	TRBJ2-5	CASSYGLAETQYF	TGCGCCAGCAGCTACGGACTAGCGGAGACCCAGTACTTC
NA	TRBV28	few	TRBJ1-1	CASSEGGAEAFF	TGTGCCAGCAGTGAGGGGGGGGCTGAAGCTTTCTTT
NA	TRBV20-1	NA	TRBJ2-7	CSAGPGGGPSYEQYF	TGCAGTGCTGGCCCGGGCGGGGGCCCCTCCTACGAGCAGTACTTC
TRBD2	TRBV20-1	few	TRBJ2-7	CSARTLALWNEQYF	TGCAGTGCTAGGACACTAGCGCTGTGGAACGAGCAGTACTTC
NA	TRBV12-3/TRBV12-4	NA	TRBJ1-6	CASSRDNSPLHF	TGTGCCAGCAGTCGTGATAATTCACCCCTCCACTTT
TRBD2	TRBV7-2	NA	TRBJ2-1	CASSQSSGDNEQFF	TGTGCCAGCAGCCAGAGTAGCGGGGACAATGAGCAGTTCTTC
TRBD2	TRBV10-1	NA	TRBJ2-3	CASSISGSADTRYF	TGCGCCAGCAGTATTAGCGGGAGTGCAGATACGCGGTATTTT
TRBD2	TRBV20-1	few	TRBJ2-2	CSASLSGRLNTGELFF	TGCAGTGCTAGTCTTAGCGGGAGGTTGAACACCGGGGAGCTGTTTTTT
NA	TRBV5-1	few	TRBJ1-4	CASSLGGRATNEKLFF	TGCGCCAGCAGCTTGGGGGGCCGAGCAACTAATGAAAAACTGTTTTTT
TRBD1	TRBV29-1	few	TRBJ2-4	CSVRQGQNIQYF	TGCAGCGTACGACAGGGGCAGAACATTCAGTACTTC
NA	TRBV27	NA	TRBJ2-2	CASSLGGAANTGELFF	TGTGCCAGCAGTTTGGGGGGGGCCGCGAACACCGGGGAGCTGTTTTTT
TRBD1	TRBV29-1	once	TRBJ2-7	CSVELQGITYEQYF	TGCAGCGTTGAACTACAGGGGATTACCTACGAGCAGTACTTC
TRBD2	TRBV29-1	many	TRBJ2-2	CSVEVTGGPSGELFF	TGCAGCGTTGAAGTAACGGGAGGGCCATCCGGGGAGCTGTTTTTT
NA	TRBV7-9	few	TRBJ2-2	CASSRDVDTGELLF	TGTGCCAGCAGCCGGGACGTAGACACCGGGGAGCTGCTTTTT
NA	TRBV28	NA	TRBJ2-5	CASSPSGWEETQYF	TGTGCCAGCAGTCCTTCGGGGTGGGAAGAGACCCAGTACTTC
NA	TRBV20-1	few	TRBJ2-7	CSARVPSVNEQYF	TGCAGTGCGAGGGTCCCTAGCGTGAACGAGCAGTACTTC
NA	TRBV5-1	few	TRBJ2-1	CASSPGVSYNEQFF	TGCGCCAGCAGCCCGGGAGTATCCTACAATGAGCAGTTCTTC